This passage covers 25 T cell receptor beta chains from one sample sequenced in a study of graft-versus-host responses after intestinal transplantation. The table came from immunoSEQ multiplex PCR; TCRdb's copy has only in-frame clones and leaves some out. Found here are about 57,000 clones, about 90% of them singletons; the top ten hold approximately 1.6%. The starting material was PBMCs, obtained 26 days after transplant. These receptors came from a human patient who received an intestinal transplant, so some T cells may come from the graft donor.

V gene TRBV5-4 combines with J gene TRBJ2-3; the D is unclear. Germline CDR1 is SGHNT and CDR2 is YYREEE (reference sequence). The CDR3 is 14 residues long. V was clipped by 0 bases and J by 0 bases, with 5 bases between them. In nucleotides, the CDR3 is TGTGCCAGCAGCTTGGGGGCTAGCACAGATACGCAGTATTTT. This translates into CASSLGASTDTQYF. Complete variable domain (other parts from reference TRBV5-4 and TRBJ2-3): ETGVTQSPTHLIKTRGQQVTLRCSSQSGHNTVSWYQQALGQGPQFIFQYYREEENGRGNFPPRFSGLQFPNYSSELNVNALELDDSALYLCASSLGASTDTQYFGPGTRLTVL.

This chain joins TRBV9 and TRBJ1-1; no definite D call. Germline V lookup: CDR1 SGDLS, CDR2 YYNGEE. V was pared by 3 bases and J by 1 base, with 19 bases between. The CDR3 runs 17 residues. CDR3 residues: CASSAGDIGEKNTEAFF. Here the CDR3 DNA reads TGTGCCAGCAGCGCAGGTGATATCGGGGAAAAGAACACTGAAGCTTTCTTT. The whole variable domain, remainder taken from reference TRBV9 and TRBJ1-1, is DSGVTQTPKHLITATGQRVTLRCSPRSGDLSVYWYQQSLDQGLQFLIQYYNGEERAKGNILERFSAQQFPDLHSELNLSSLELGDSALYFCASSAGDIGEKNTEAFFGQGTRLTVV.

The chain combines TRBV29-1 with TRBJ2-3, with a tentative D call TRBD1 (5 bases). The CDR3 covers 15 residues. CDR1 is SQVTM, CDR2 ANQGSEA, per germline. V was shortened by 4 bases and J by 0 bases, with 14 bases between the two germline ends. The CDR3 is CSVADTDDSTDTQYF. DNA of the CDR3: TGCAGCGTTGCGGACACCGACGACAGCACAGATACGCAGTATTTT.

This rearrangement joins TRBV27 to TRBJ2-7; perhaps TRBD1 as D (7 bases). The V gene lost 2 bases and the J gene lost 6 bases, with 20 bases spanning the gap. Germline CDR1 is MNHEY and CDR2 is SMNVEV (reference sequence). The CDR3 has 16 amino acids. CDR3 DNA: TGTGCCAGCAGTTTAACCGCCGGGCGACAGGGAGGCGAGCAGTACTTC. Amino acids: CASSLTAGRQGGEQYF.

V and J are TRBV7-9 and TRBJ1-4; 9 bases are shared with TRBD1. Germline CDR1 reads SEHNR; CDR2 reads FQNEAQ (reference sequence). The CDR3 spans 15 residues. V dropped 5 bases and J dropped 6; count of bases not matched to a gene: 7. The CDR3 sequence: CASSLEQGAYEKLFF. CDR3 bases: TGTGCCAGCAGCCTAGAACAGGGGGCATATGAAAAACTGTTTTTT. Looking up the rest from reference TRBV7-9 and TRBJ1-4 gives the full variable domain: DTGVSQNPRHKITKRGQNVTFRCDPISEHNRLYWYRQTLGQGPEFLTYFQNEAQLEKSRLLSDRFSAERPKGSFSTLEIQRTEQGDSAMYLCASSLEQGAYEKLFFGSGTQLSVL.

The J gene is TRBJ2-1, the V gene TRBV28; possibly TRBD2 for D (7 bases). CDR3 size: 13 residues. V shed 6 bases and J shed 9 bases, with 15 bases lying between them. Per germline, CDR1 MDHEN and CDR2 SYDVKM. The CDR3 here is CASRKPGEGEQFF. The CDR3 DNA sequence: TGTGCCAGCAGGAAACCAGGGGAGGGTGAGCAGTTCTTC.

The V call is TRBV10-2, the J call TRBJ1-1, with 11 bases aligning to TRBD1. CDR3 size: 13 residues. Per the germline V gene, CDR1 is WSHSY and CDR2 is SAAADI. V lost 10 bases and J lost 6; bases outside the gene matches: 7. The DNA of the CDR3 is TGCGCCACCACCCGGGACAGGGGGTCTGAAGCTTTCTTT. Residues: CATTRDRGSEAFF.

The chain links TRBV4-2 to TRBJ1-1, with 7 bases that match TRBD1. Germline lookup yields CDR1 LGHNA and CDR2 YNFKEQ. V lost 1 base and J lost 3; bases outside the gene matches: 2. The CDR3 contains 14 residues. CDR3 coding DNA: TGTGCCAGCAGCCAAGGACAGGGCCACACTGAAGCTTTCTTT. It is translated as CASSQGQGHTEAFF.

This clone showed up just once. The J gene is TRBJ2-5, the V gene TRBV13, with D tentatively TRBD1 (6 bases). V was shortened by 5 bases and J by 0 bases, with 10 bases between the two germline ends. Per germline, CDR1 PRHDT and CDR2 FYEKMQ (reference sequence). The CDR3 has 14 amino acids. The DNA for the CDR3 is TGTGCCAGCAGCGACCGGGACAACCAAGAGACCCAGTACTTC. Amino acids: CASSDRDNQETQYF.

This chain connects TRBV28 to TRBJ1-6, with 10 bases lining up with TRBD1. V lost 8 bases, J lost 9 bases, and 7 bases stayed unmatched. Per germline, CDR1 MDHEN and CDR2 SYDVKM. CDR3 size: 14 residues. CDR3 amino acids: CASGDRGSGSPLHF. CDR3 sequence (DNA): TGTGCCAGCGGGGACAGGGGTTCTGGTTCACCCCTCCACTTT. Based on the CDR3 plus reference TRBV28 and TRBJ1-6, the full variable domain is DVKVTQSSRYLVKRTGEKVFLECVQDMDHENMFWYRQDPGLGLRLIYFSYDVKMKEKGDIPEGYSVSREKKERFSLILESASTNQTSMYLCASGDRGSGSPLHFGNGTRLTVT.

The chain employs TRBV28 and TRBJ1-1; no clear D. The CDR3 has 14 residues. Trimming pared 3 bases from V and 5 bases from J, leaving 13 bases between. The V gene's germline CDR1 is MDHEN and CDR2 SYDVKM. The CDR3 nucleotides are TGTGCCAGCAGTTTTGAGAGGGCCGCTACTGAAGCTTTCTTT. It codes for CASSFERAATEAFF.

The rearrangement links TRBV6-5 to TRBJ2-3, with D maybe TRBD2 (5 bases). The CDR3 consists of 15 residues. The germline V gene has CDR1 MNHEY and CDR2 SVGAGI. V lost 2 bases, J lost 0 bases, and 9 bases lay in between. CDR3 nucleotides: TGTGCCAGCAGTTACGCTAGCACTAGCACAGATACGCAGTATTTT. Translating it yields CASSYASTSTDTQYF.

J is TRBJ1-2 and V is TRBV5-6; D is ambiguous. CDR1 and CDR2 (germline): SGHDT, YYEEEE. V lost 4 bases, J lost 6 bases, and 25 bases lay in between. This CDR3 has 17 amino acids. This chain's CDR3 is CASSGLGREGNQHGYTF. The CDR3 DNA is TGTGCCAGCAGCGGATTGGGTAGGGAGGGCAACCAACATGGCTACACCTTC. Full variable domain (missing parts from reference TRBV5-6 and TRBJ1-2): DAGVTQSPTHLIKTRGQQVTLRCSPKSGHDTVSWYQQALGQGPQFIFQYYEEEERQRGNFPDRFSGHQFPNYSSELNVNALLLGDSALYLCASSGLGREGNQHGYTFGSGTRLTVV.

The V call is TRBV4-2, the J call TRBJ2-3, with a weak D call TRBD2 (6 bases). This CDR3 is 16 amino acids long. Per the germline V gene, CDR1 is LGHNA and CDR2 is YNFKEQ. V dropped 1 base and J dropped 0 bases, with 11 bases sitting between them. The CDR3 region is CASSQGGGESTDTQYF. The CDR3, as DNA: TGTGCCAGCAGCCAAGGTGGCGGGGAAAGCACAGATACGCAGTATTTT.

J is TRBJ2-7 and V is TRBV28; TRBD2 is a possible D gene (6 bases). Between the trimmed V and J ends, which lost 3 bases and 2 bases, there was a span of 14 bases. Germline V lookup: CDR1 MDHEN, CDR2 SYDVKM. CDR3 length equals 15 residues. In DNA form, the CDR3 reads TGTGCCAGCAGTTTTTCTGGAGGGTTGGCCTACGAGCAGTACGTC. It specifies CASSFSGGLAYEQYV.

The genes are TRBV5-6 and TRBJ2-7; weak D call: TRBD1 (5 bases). This CDR3 comprises 15 residues. Trimming pared 5 bases from V and 3 bases from J, leaving 18 bases between. Germline V lookup: CDR1 SGHDT, CDR2 YYEEEE. The CDR3 region is CASSQGTDIFYEQYV. CDR3 in DNA: TGTGCCAGCAGTCAGGGTACAGACATTTTCTACGAGCAGTACGTC.

V usage is TRBV6-6 and J usage is TRBJ2-3, with D perhaps TRBD2 (6 bases). CDR1 is MNHNY and CDR2 is SVGAGI in the germline V gene (reference sequence). Trimming took off 5 bases at V and 2 bases at J, with 14 bases between the two ends. The CDR3 extends over 15 amino acids. CDR3 nucleotide sequence: TGTGCCAGCAGTCCAGGACTACCCTACACAGATACGCAGTATTTT. This codes for CASSPGLPYTDTQYF.

In this sample, this clone turned up once. This chain connects TRBV5-6 to TRBJ2-5, with D possibly matching TRBD1 (5 bases). From germline, CDR1 is SGHDT and CDR2 YYEEEE. This CDR3 comprises 14 residues. The germline V and J ends were trimmed by 0 bases and 2 bases, with 8 bases remaining between them. As DNA, the CDR3 is TGTGCCAGCAGCTTGGGGGCAGGGCAAGAGACCCAGTACTTC. This gives the protein CASSLGAGQETQYF.

The chain links TRBV19 to TRBJ1-2, with D possibly TRBD1 on 5 matching bases. Germline CDR1 LNHDA, CDR2 SQIVND (reference sequence). Trimming stripped 10 bases from V and 7 bases from J, with 22 bases between. The CDR3 is 14 amino acids. The CDR3 loop reads CATLNTDTLGGYTF. The CDR3 DNA is TGTGCCACCCTAAACACGGACACTCTGGGTGGCTACACCTTC.

This chain connects TRBV4-2 to TRBJ2-3; tentatively, D is TRBD1 (5 bases). Germline values: CDR1 LGHNA, CDR2 YNFKEQ. Trimming cost V 0 bases and J 2 bases, with 6 bases left between them. The CDR3 is made up of 14 amino acids. As DNA, the CDR3 is TGTGCCAGCAGCCAAGACAGGGACACAGATACGCAGTATTTT. It translates to CASSQDRDTDTQYF.

This clone was detected once. The rearrangement links TRBV6-5 to TRBJ2-3, with D perhaps matching TRBD2 (5 bases). This CDR3 has 13 residues. Per germline, CDR1 MNHEY and CDR2 SVGAGI. V was shortened by 7 bases and J by 1 base, with 9 bases between the two germline ends. CDR3 bases: TGTGCCAGCAAATATAGCGGCACAGATACGCAGTATTTT. It translates to CASKYSGTDTQYF.

This clone has only a few counts. This rearrangement joins TRBV9 to TRBJ1-1; weak D call: TRBD1 (6 bases). The length of the CDR3 is 18 residues. The germline V gene has CDR1 SGDLS and CDR2 YYNGEE. Trimming took 4 bases from V and 1 from J, leaving 23 bases between them. CDR3 coding DNA: TGTGCCAGCAGCACCCGCGGCCAGGGGCCGACTACGAACACTGAAGCTTTCTTT. Translating it yields CASSTRGQGPTTNTEAFF.

This chain connects TRBV2 to TRBJ2-2; 7 bases are shared with TRBD1. The CDR3 contains 16 residues. Trimming removed 5 bases from V and 4 bases from J; junction bases left unmatched: 10. CDR1 and CDR2 from the germline V gene are SNHLY and FYNNEI. The CDR3 coding sequence is TGTGCCAGCAGTAGGGACAGCAACGTCGGCACCGGGGAGCTGTTTTTT. Translated: CASSRDSNVGTGELFF.

This sequence joins TRBV30 and TRBJ2-3, with 9 positions matching TRBD2. V shed 1 base, J shed 4 bases, and the junction held 6 bases outside the gene matches. The CDR3 has 15 residues. CDR1 is GTSNPN, CDR2 SVGIG, per germline (reference sequence). CDR3 in DNA: TGTGCCTGGAGTGGGCGAGCGGGGGGCCCAGATACGCAGTATTTT. Amino acid sequence: CAWSGRAGGPDTQYF.

The J gene is TRBJ2-3, the V gene TRBV4-1, with 10 positions matching TRBD2. Germline-derived CDR1 and CDR2 are MGHRA and YSYEKL. The CDR3 sequence is 16 residues long. The junction had 8 bases not matched to a gene; V was cut back by 2 bases and J by 6 bases. DNA of the CDR3: TGCGCCAGCAGCCAATTGGCTAGCGGGAGTGGGGATACGCAGTATTTT. Protein sequence: CASSQLASGSGDTQYF.